Reported below is one TCR beta chain. The naive CD8 subset, CD45RO-negative cells positively selected for CCR7, excluded terminally differentiated effector memory CD45RA+ cells. All the donors were Caucasian adults who lived in Nashville, Tennessee. This sample was taken from a study of shared clonotypes between healthy human individuals. Study summary: Per donor, CD8 memory used one plate, CD8 naive used two, CD4 memory used three and CD4 naive used three.

Per germline, CDR1 LGHNA and CDR2 YNFKEQ. Trimming cost V 4 bases and J 2 bases, with 15 bases left between them. CDR3 length equals 15 residues. TCRdb's copy holds only in-frame clones and misses some; the assay was immunoSEQ multiplex PCR. The repertoire holds roughly 850,000 clones, with about 96% as singletons. This receptor was identified in a man in his thirties or forties in good health. This chain links TRBV4-2 with TRBJ2-7; a possible D gene is TRBD1 (5 bases). Sequencing was done on a sample of naive CD8+ T cells sorted from blood. The CDR3 nucleotides are TGTGCCAGCAGCCTAGGTCCCTTAGGGGCCTACGAGCAGTACTTC. The encoded protein is CASSLGPLGAYEQYF.